This record looks at one T cell receptor (beta chain) sequence and its context. Its antigen is as yet unknown. The CDR3 extends over 14 amino acids. V lost 3 bases, J lost 1 base, and 9 bases lay in between. Germline V lookup: CDR1 MDHEN, CDR2 SYDVKM. This PCR relied on a set of 60 Vbeta primers and 13 Jbeta primers. Profiled with immunoSEQ multiplex PCR; TCRdb holds only in-frame clones, not every one. Found here are about 140,000 clones, about four fifths of them singletons; the top ten hold around 4.1%. This sample was taken from a study of cytomegalovirus exposure and HLA in healthy donors. Study results and limitations: Confirmation was obtained in vitro that a few CMV-associated chains are specific for CMV antigens. Across donors, most TCRs were seen rarely, yet some public ones were widespread.

The source is a man aged 40-49 years in good health and CMV-seropositive. The sample was PBMCs. The rearrangement joins TRBV28 to TRBJ1-2; tentative D call: TRBD1 (5 bases). The CDR3, as DNA: TGTGCCAGCAGTTTGGGGGGGGGTAACTATGGCTACACCTTC. Translated, it gives CASSLGGGNYGYTF.